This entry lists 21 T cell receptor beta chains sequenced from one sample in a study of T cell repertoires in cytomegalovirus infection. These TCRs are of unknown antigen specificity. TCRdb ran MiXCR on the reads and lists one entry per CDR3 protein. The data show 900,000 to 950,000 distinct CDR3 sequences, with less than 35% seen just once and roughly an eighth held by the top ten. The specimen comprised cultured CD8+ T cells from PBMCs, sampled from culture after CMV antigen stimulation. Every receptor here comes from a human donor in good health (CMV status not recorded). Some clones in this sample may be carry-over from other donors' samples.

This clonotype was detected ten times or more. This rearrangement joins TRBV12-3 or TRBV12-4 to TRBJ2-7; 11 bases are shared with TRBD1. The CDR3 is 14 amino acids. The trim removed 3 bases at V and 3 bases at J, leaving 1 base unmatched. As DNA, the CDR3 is TGTGCCAGCAGTTTCGGGACAGGGGGCTACGAGCAGTACTTC. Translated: CASSFGTGGYEQYF.

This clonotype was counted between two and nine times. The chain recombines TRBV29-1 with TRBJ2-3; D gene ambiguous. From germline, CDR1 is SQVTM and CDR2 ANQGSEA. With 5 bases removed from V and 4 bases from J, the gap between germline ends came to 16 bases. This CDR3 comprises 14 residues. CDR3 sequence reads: CSVFKAIGSDTQYF. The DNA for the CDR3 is TGCAGCGTTTTCAAGGCGATTGGTTCAGATACGCAGTATTTT.

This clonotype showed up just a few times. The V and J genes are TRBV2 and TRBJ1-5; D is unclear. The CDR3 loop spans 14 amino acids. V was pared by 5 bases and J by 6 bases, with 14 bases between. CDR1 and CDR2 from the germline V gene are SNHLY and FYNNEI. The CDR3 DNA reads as TGTGCCAGCAGTTCTCCCGGGAAGGGTCAGCCCCAGCATTTT. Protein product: CASSSPGKGQPQHF.

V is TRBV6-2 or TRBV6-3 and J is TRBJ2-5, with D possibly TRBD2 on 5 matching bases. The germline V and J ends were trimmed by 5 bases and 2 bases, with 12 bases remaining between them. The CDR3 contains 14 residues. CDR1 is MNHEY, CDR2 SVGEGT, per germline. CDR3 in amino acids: CASSTLRTQETQYF. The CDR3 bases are TGTGCCAGCAGTACCCTGAGGACTCAAGAGACCCAGTACTTC.

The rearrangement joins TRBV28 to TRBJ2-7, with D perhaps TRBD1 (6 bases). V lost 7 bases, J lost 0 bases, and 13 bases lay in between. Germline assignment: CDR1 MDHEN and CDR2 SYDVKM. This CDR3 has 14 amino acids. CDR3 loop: CASTLTQGSYEQYV. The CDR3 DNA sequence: TGTGCCAGCACCCTAACACAGGGCTCCTACGAGCAGTACGTC.

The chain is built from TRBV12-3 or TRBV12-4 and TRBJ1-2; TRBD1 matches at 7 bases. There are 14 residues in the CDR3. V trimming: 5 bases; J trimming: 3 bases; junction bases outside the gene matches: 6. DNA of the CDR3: TGTGCCAGCAGTCCGGGACAGAACCACTATGGCTACACCTTC. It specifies CASSPGQNHYGYTF.

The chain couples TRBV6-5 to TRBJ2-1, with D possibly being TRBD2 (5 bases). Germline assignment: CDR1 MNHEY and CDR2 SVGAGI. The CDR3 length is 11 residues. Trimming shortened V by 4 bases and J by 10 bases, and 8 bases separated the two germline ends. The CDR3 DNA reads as TGTGCCAGCAGTTCGTCGGGAGAGCAGTTCTTC. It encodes CASSSSGEQFF.

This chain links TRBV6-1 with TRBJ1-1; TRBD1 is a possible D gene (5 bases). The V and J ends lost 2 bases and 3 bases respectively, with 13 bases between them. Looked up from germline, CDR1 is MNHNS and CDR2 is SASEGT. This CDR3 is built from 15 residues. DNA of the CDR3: TGTGCCAGCAGTGAATGGGGCCTTGGGGACACTGAAGCTTTCTTT. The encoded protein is CASSEWGLGDTEAFF.

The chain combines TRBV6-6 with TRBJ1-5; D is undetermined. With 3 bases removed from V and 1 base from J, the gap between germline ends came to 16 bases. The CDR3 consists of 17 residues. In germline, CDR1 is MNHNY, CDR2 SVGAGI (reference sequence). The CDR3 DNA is TGTGCCAGCAGTTATAAGTACAGTAGGATGAGCAATCAGCCCCAGCATTTT. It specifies CASSYKYSRMSNQPQHF.

The chain's CDR3 is CASSPPGGVYYTF. The CDR3, as DNA: TGTGCCAGCAGCCCACCAGGTGGGGTATACTACACCTTC. The genes are TRBV7-9 and TRBJ1-2; D remains unclear. The V and J ends lost 5 bases and 10 bases respectively, with 17 bases between them. Germline V CDR1 and CDR2: SEHNR, FQNEAQ (reference sequence). The CDR3 covers 13 residues.

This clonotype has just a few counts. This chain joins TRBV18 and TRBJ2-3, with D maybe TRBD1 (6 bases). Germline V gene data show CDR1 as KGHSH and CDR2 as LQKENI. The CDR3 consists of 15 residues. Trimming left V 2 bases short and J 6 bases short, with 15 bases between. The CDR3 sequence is CASSPRDIPTDTQYF. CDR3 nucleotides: TGTGCCAGCTCACCAAGGGACATACCCACGGATACGCAGTATTTT. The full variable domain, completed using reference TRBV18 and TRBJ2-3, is NAGVMQNPRHLVRRRGQEARLRCSPMKGHSHVYWYRQLPEEGLKFMVYLQKENIIDESGMPKERFSAEFPKEGPSILRIQQVVRGDSAAYFCASSPRDIPTDTQYFGPGTRLTVL.

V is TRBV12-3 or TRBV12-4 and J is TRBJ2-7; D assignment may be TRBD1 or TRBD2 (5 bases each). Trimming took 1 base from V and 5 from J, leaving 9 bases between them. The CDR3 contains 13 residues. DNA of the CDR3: TGTGCCAGCAGTTTAGGGAAGGGACACGAGCAGTACTTC. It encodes CASSLGKGHEQYF.

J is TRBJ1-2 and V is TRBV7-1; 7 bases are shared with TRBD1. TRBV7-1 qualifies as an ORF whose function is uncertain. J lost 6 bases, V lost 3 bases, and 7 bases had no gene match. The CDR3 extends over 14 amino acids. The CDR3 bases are TGTGCCAGCAGCTCGGAAGGGGGCGGGAATGGCTACACCTTC. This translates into CASSSEGGGNGYTF.

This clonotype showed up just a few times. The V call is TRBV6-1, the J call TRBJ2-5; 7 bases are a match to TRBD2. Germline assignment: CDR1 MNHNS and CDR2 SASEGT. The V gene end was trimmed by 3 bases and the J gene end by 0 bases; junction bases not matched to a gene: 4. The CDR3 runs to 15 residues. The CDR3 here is CASSDWGGYQETQYF. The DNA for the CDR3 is TGTGCCAGCAGTGATTGGGGGGGGTACCAAGAGACCCAGTACTTC.

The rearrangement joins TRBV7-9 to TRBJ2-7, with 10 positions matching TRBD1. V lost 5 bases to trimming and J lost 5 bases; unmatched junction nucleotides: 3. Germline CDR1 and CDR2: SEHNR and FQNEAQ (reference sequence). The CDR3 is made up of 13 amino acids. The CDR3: CASSRDRGDEQYF. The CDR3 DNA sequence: TGTGCCAGCAGCCGGGACAGGGGCGACGAGCAGTACTTC.

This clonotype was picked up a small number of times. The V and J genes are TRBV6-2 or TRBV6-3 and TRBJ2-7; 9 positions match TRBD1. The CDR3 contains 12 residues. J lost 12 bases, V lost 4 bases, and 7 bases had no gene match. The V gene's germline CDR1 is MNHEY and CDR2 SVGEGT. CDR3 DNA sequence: TGTGCCAGCAGTTCATTCGACAGGGGGTTGTACGTC. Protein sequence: CASSSFDRGLYV.

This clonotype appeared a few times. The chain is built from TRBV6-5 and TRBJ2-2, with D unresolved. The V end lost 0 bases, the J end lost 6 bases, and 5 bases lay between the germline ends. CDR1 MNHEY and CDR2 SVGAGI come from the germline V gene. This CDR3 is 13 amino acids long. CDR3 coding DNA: TGTGCCAGCAGTTACTCCTGGGCCGGGGAGCTGTTTTTT. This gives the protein CASSYSWAGELFF.

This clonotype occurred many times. CDR3 in amino acids: CASSGDWRRTDTQYF. The CDR3 region has the DNA TGTGCCAGCAGCGGGGACTGGCGACGCACAGATACGCAGTATTTT. V usage is TRBV7-8 and J usage is TRBJ2-3; TRBD2 might be the D (6 bases). Germline CDR1 reads SGHVS; CDR2 reads FQNEAQ. Trimming stripped 5 bases from V and 1 base from J, with 13 bases between. The CDR3 consists of 15 residues.

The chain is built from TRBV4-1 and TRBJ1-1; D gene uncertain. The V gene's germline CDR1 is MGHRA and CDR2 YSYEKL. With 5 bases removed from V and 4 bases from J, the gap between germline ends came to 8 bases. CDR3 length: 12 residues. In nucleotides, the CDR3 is TGCGCCAGCAGCAAAGGTTTCACTGAAGCTTTCTTT. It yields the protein CASSKGFTEAFF.

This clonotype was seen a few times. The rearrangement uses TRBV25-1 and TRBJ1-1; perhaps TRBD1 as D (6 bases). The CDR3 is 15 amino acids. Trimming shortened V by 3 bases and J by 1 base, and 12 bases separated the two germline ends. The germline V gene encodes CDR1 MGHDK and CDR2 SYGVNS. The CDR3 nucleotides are TGTGCCAGCAGTGAGGGTTGGGGGCAGAACACTGAAGCTTTCTTT. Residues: CASSEGWGQNTEAFF.

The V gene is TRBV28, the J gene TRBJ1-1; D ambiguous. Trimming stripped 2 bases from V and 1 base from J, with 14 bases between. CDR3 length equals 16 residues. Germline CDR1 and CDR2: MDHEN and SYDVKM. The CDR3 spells CASSLEQEYGNTEAFF. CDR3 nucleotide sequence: TGTGCCAGCAGTTTAGAGCAGGAATATGGGAACACTGAAGCTTTCTTT.